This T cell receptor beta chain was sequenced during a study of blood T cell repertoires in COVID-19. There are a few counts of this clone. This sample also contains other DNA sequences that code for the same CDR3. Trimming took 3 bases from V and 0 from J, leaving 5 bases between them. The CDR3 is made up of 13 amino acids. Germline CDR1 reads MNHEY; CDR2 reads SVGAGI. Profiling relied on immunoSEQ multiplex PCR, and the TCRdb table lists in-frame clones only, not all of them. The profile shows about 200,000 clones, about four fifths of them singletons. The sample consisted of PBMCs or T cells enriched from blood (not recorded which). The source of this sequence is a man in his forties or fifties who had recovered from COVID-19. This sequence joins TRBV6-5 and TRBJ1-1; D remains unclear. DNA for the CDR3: TGTGCCAGCAGTTATGCGGTGAACACTGAAGCTTTCTTT. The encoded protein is CASSYAVNTEAFF.